Listed here are 15 T cell receptor beta chains from one sample, sequenced in a study of patients and donors after allogeneic stem cell transplantation. From the RT-PCR reads, TCRdb called clonotypes with MiXCR, one entry per CDR3 protein. The sample yields hundreds of thousands of distinct CDR3 sequences, 16% seen once. Material: blood, either unsorted or a sorted T cell fraction (not recorded which). The receptors here all came from a human donor who was either an allogeneic HSCT recipient or a stem cell or donor lymphocyte infusion donor (not recorded which). It is not recorded whose cells these are; they may come from a transplant donor.

The gene calls are TRBV2 and TRBJ2-1; D remains ambiguous. The CDR3 is made up of 11 amino acids. V was trimmed by 6 bases and J by 8 bases, leaving 8 bases between them. Germline CDR1 is SNHLY and CDR2 is FYNNEI. The CDR3 loop reads CASRDWDEQFF. The CDR3 DNA follows: TGTGCCAGCAGGGATTGGGATGAGCAGTTCTTC. The full variable domain, rest sourced from reference TRBV2 and TRBJ2-1, is EPEVTQTPSHQVTQMGQEVILRCVPISNHLYFYWYRQILGQKVEFLVSFYNNEISEKSEIFDDQFSVERPDGSNFTLKIRSTKLEDSAMYFCASRDWDEQFFGPGTRLTVL.

This chain joins TRBV4-2 and TRBJ2-7; 9 bases map to TRBD2. CDR1 is LGHNA, CDR2 YNFKEQ, per germline. This CDR3 comprises 16 residues. The J segment lost 4 bases and the V segment lost 1 base, leaving 8 bases of the junction unmatched. CDR3 nucleotides: TGTGCCAGCAGCCAAGCGGGTAGCGGGAGTATTTACGAGCAGTACTTC. As protein: CASSQAGSGSIYEQYF.

The CDR3 DNA is TGTGCCAGCAGTTACGGGACAGGGATTTCTGGCTACACCTTC. As protein: CASSYGTGISGYTF. The chain is built from TRBV6-5 and TRBJ1-2, with TRBD1 matching 9 bases. CDR1 and CDR2 from the germline V gene are MNHEY and SVGAGI. The CDR3 length is 14 residues. V trimming: 2 bases; J trimming: 7 bases; junction bases outside the gene matches: 5.

This clonotype was seen only a few times. The chain is built from TRBV15 and TRBJ2-7, with 7 nucleotides matching TRBD2. The CDR3 spans 13 residues. J gave up 4 bases and V 5 bases, and 5 bases lay outside the gene matches. CDR1 is LNHNV and CDR2 is YYDKDF in the germline V gene (reference sequence). DNA of the CDR3: TGTGCCACCAGCGGGACTACACTTTACGAGCAGTACTTC. As protein: CATSGTTLYEQYF.

This clonotype showed up just a few times. J is TRBJ2-7 and V is TRBV11-2; 7 bases are shared with TRBD1. The CDR3 spans 13 residues. Trimming at V came to 6 bases and at J to 2 bases, leaving 4 bases not matched to a gene. In germline, CDR1 is SGHAT, CDR2 FQNNGV. CDR3 coding DNA: TGTGCCAGCAGAGGGACAGAGACCTACGAGCAGTACTTC. Its protein is CASRGTETYEQYF.

This clonotype was picked up many times. The gene calls are TRBV12-3 or TRBV12-4 and TRBJ1-4, with no clear D. The V end was cut by 4 bases, the J end by 0 bases, with 18 bases between. The CDR3 spans 18 residues. The CDR3 nucleotides read TGTGCCAGCAGTTCACCCGACGGGCGTGGGGCAACTAATGAAAAACTGTTTTTT. Its protein is CASSSPDGRGATNEKLFF.

This clonotype occurred a few times. The chain joins TRBV20-1 to TRBJ2-3, with unresolved D. CDR3 length: 14 residues. Trimming removed 5 bases at V and 0 bases at J, with 12 bases between. Germline V lookup: CDR1 DFQATT, CDR2 SNEGSKA (reference sequence). CDR3 coding DNA: TGCAGTGCTCCTACGGCAGCCAGCACAGATACGCAGTATTTT. Its protein is CSAPTAASTDTQYF.

This clonotype has just a few counts. CDR3 sequence (DNA): TGTGCCAACTCCTTAAGTCGGGCGGGCCACACCGGGGAGCTGTTTTTT. It encodes CANSLSRAGHTGELFF. The chain couples TRBV7-9 to TRBJ2-2, with D perhaps TRBD2 (5 bases). Germline loops: CDR1 SEHNR, CDR2 FQNEAQ (reference sequence). Trimming removed 10 bases from V and 3 bases from J, with 21 bases in between. The CDR3 runs to 16 residues.

This clonotype has more than one count but fewer than ten. The V and J genes are TRBV20-1 and TRBJ2-5, with no clear D. Germline-derived CDR1 and CDR2 are DFQATT and SNEGSKA (reference sequence). The CDR3 loop spans 14 amino acids. V was pared by 5 bases and J by 5 bases, with 18 bases between. Here the CDR3 reads CSAGREFLAETQYF. The CDR3 DNA reads as TGCAGTGCTGGTCGTGAGTTCTTAGCTGAGACCCAGTACTTC.

In its sample, this clonotype was seen a few times. The gene calls are TRBV2 and TRBJ2-1, with a tentative D call TRBD1 (6 bases). CDR3 length: 12 residues. Per germline, CDR1 SNHLY and CDR2 FYNNEI. Trimming left V 4 bases short and J 7 bases short, with 8 bases between. In DNA form, the CDR3 reads TGTGCCAGCAGTGTCGGACAGAATGAGCAGTTCTTC. The encoded protein is CASSVGQNEQFF.

At least ten counts were recorded for this clonotype. Written as DNA, the CDR3 is TGTGCCAGCAAACTAGCGGGAGTAGGCAACAATGAGCAGTTCTTC. Protein: CASKLAGVGNNEQFF. This sequence joins TRBV12-3 or TRBV12-4 and TRBJ2-1; TRBD2 aligns across 11 bases. Trimming removed 7 bases from V and 5 bases from J; junction bases left unmatched: 7. The CDR3 loop spans 15 amino acids.

The chain links TRBV4-2 to TRBJ2-1, with 8 bases lining up with TRBD2. The CDR3 loop spans 18 amino acids. CDR1 LGHNA and CDR2 YNFKEQ come from the germline V gene. Losses at the gene ends were 4 bases for V and 9 bases for J; bases not matched to a gene: 20. CDR3 protein: CASSRSPGGLASKAEQFF. Here the CDR3 DNA reads TGTGCCAGCAGCCGCTCCCCAGGAGGACTAGCCTCTAAGGCTGAGCAGTTCTTC.

This chain connects TRBV7-2 to TRBJ2-7; 9 bases are shared with TRBD2. The CDR3 covers 16 residues. The V gene end was trimmed by 5 bases and the J gene end by 2 bases; junction bases not matched to a gene: 10. Per germline, CDR1 SGHTA and CDR2 FQGNSA. CDR3 nucleotides: TGTGCCAGCAGCCCCCGCGGGGGGGGCCTTCCCTACGAGCAGTACTTC. Its translation: CASSPRGGGLPYEQYF.

This clonotype has more than one count but fewer than ten. This chain links TRBV7-9 with TRBJ1-5; D is uncertain. Germline lookup yields CDR1 SEHNR and CDR2 FQNEAQ (reference sequence). The CDR3 has 14 amino acids. Trimming took off 1 base at V and 3 bases at J, with 7 bases between the two ends. CDR3 bases: TGTGCCAGCAGCTTAGGTTTCGACAATCAGCCCCAGCATTTT. This gives the protein CASSLGFDNQPQHF.

The gene calls are TRBV3-1 and TRBJ1-1; D not certain. CDR1 is LGHDT and CDR2 is YNNKEL in the germline V gene (reference sequence). This CDR3 is 15 amino acids long. The V gene lost 4 bases and the J gene lost 2 bases, with 14 bases spanning the gap. DNA for the CDR3: TGTGCCAGCAGCCTTGGACGGAGTACCAACACTGAAGCTTTCTTT. Amino acids: CASSLGRSTNTEAFF.